The 12 T cell receptor beta chains presented below share a single source sample, sequenced in a study of blood T cell repertoires in COVID-19. Some clones are missing from TCRdb's copy, which holds only in-frame ones; the method was immunoSEQ multiplex PCR. The data hold fewer than 350,000 clones, with 70% to 90% observed a single time. Sequenced input: peripheral blood. The receptor source for this set is a woman aged 25 to 39 with COVID-19, enrolled during active disease.

The CDR3 sequence is CASSLGARFRYEQYF. CDR3 DNA: TGTGCCAGCAGTTTGGGCGCCCGTTTTCGTTACGAGCAGTACTTC. The J gene is TRBJ2-7, the V gene TRBV28; D ambiguous. With 3 bases removed from V and 4 bases from J, the gap between germline ends came to 16 bases. This CDR3 is built from 15 residues. Germline lookup yields CDR1 MDHEN and CDR2 SYDVKM.

V usage is TRBV9 and J usage is TRBJ1-2; no clear D gene. V lost 9 bases, J lost 8 bases, and 20 bases lay in between. The V gene's germline CDR1 is SGDLS and CDR2 YYNGEE. This CDR3 contains 13 residues. The CDR3 spells CAILRGGGGGYTF. Written as DNA, the CDR3 is TGTGCCATCCTACGAGGAGGCGGAGGAGGCTACACCTTC.

This clone was observed once. This chain joins TRBV19 and TRBJ2-3; 7 positions match TRBD2. This CDR3 region has 14 residues. The germline CDR1 and CDR2 sequences are LNHDA and SQIVND (reference sequence). Losses at the gene ends were 5 bases for V and 3 bases for J; bases not matched to a gene: 5. The CDR3 DNA is TGTGCCAGTAGTTTTCGACTAGCAACAGATACGCAGTATTTT. Residues: CASSFRLATDTQYF.

This rearrangement joins TRBV27 to TRBJ2-7; tentatively, D is TRBD1 (5 bases). Germline V lookup: CDR1 MNHEY, CDR2 SMNVEV (reference sequence). The V end was cut by 6 bases, the J end by 5 bases, with 14 bases between. The CDR3 covers 13 residues. The CDR3 DNA reads TGTGCCAGCAGGATGGGGCTTCCCAACGAGCAGTACTTC. Residues: CASRMGLPNEQYF.

The chain employs TRBV6-5 and TRBJ1-6, with a tentative D call TRBD1 (6 bases). V lost 2 bases and J 7 bases, leaving 15 bases between the germline ends. Germline assignment: CDR1 MNHEY and CDR2 SVGAGI. The CDR3 spans 16 residues. CDR3 residues: CASSYVGGRGNSPLHF. The DNA of the CDR3 is TGTGCCAGCAGTTACGTAGGTGGCAGGGGAAATTCACCCCTCCACTTT.

The chain joins TRBV6-6 to TRBJ1-6; tentatively, D is TRBD1 (5 bases). The germline V and J ends were trimmed by 2 bases and 6 bases, with 11 bases remaining between them. The germline CDR1 and CDR2 sequences are MNHNY and SVGAGI (reference sequence). The CDR3 loop spans 15 amino acids. CDR3 DNA: TGTGCCAGCAGTTACGGGGCGAAGGGTAATTCACCCCTCCACTTT. It specifies CASSYGAKGNSPLHF.

The rearrangement joins TRBV4-2 to TRBJ2-5; 12 positions match TRBD2. This CDR3 contains 18 residues. Losses at the gene ends were 3 bases for V and 1 base for J; bases not matched to a gene: 9. CDR1 and CDR2 (germline): LGHNA, YNFKEQ. The CDR3 reads CASSHGTSGYKIQETQYF. The CDR3 region has the DNA TGTGCCAGCAGCCATGGGACTAGCGGGTACAAGATCCAAGAGACCCAGTACTTC.

The chain uses TRBV5-3 and TRBJ2-7; D not resolved. TRBV5-3 falls under the ORF class, with uncertain function. V was pared by 7 bases and J by 12 bases, with 11 bases between. This CDR3 has 9 amino acids. DNA for the CDR3: TGTGCCAGAGCCGCCCGGAGGTACTTC. Amino acid sequence: CARAARRYF.

This chain joins TRBV27 and TRBJ2-2, with TRBD1 as a possible D gene (6 bases). Germline lookup yields CDR1 MNHEY and CDR2 SMNVEV (reference sequence). V lost 10 bases to trimming and J lost 4 bases, with 25 bases between them. The CDR3 is 17 amino acids. The CDR3, as DNA: TGTGCCACCCGACTCGCCTCGACAGGCTACAGCACCGGGGAGCTGTTTTTT. Protein sequence: CATRLASTGYSTGELFF.

The chain is built from TRBV18 and TRBJ2-7; 7 nucleotides agree with TRBD1. CDR1 KGHSH and CDR2 LQKENI come from the germline V gene. Trimming took 2 bases from V and 6 from J; bases not matched to a gene: 13. The CDR3 runs 16 residues. CDR3 loop: CASSPGTGTDLSEQYF. DNA for the CDR3: TGTGCCAGCTCACCAGGAACCGGGACAGACCTCTCCGAGCAGTACTTC.

This clone was counted a few times. J is TRBJ2-2 and V is TRBV10-1, with TRBD2 as a possible D gene (5 bases). Germline assignment: CDR1 WNHNN and CDR2 SYGVQD (reference sequence). Trimming left V 2 bases short and J 5 bases short, with 9 bases between. This CDR3 region has 14 residues. The CDR3 region is CASSEEGDTGELFF. The CDR3 DNA follows: TGCGCCAGCAGTGAGGAGGGAGATACCGGGGAGCTGTTTTTT.

The chain carries TRBV18 and TRBJ1-4, with TRBD1 identical over 10 bases. With V trimmed by 3 bases and J by 8 bases, 3 bases remained unmatched. Germline-derived CDR1 and CDR2 are KGHSH and LQKENI. The CDR3 contains 14 residues. The CDR3 reads CASSPDRGREKLFF. CDR3 DNA: TGTGCCAGCTCACCCGACAGGGGGCGCGAAAAACTGTTTTTT.